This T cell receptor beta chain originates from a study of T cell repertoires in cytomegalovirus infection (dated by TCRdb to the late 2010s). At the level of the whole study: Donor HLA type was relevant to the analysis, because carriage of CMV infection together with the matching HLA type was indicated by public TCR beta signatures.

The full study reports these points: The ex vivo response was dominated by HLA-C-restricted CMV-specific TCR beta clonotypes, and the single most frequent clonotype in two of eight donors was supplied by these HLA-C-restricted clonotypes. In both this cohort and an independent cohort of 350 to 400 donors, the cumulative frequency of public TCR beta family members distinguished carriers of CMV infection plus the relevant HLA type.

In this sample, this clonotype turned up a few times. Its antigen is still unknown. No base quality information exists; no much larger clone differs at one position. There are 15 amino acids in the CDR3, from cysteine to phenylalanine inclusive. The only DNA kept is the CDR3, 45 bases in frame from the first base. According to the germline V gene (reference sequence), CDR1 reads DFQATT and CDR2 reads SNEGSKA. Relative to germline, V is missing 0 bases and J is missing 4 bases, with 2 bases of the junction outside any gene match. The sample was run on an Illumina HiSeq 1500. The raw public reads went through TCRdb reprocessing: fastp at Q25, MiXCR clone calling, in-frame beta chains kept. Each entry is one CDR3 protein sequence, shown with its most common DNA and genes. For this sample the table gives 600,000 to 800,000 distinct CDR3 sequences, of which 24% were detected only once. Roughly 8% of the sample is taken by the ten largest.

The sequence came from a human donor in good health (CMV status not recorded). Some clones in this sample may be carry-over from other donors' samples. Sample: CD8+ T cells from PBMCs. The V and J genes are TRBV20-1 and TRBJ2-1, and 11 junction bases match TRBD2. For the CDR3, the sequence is CSARERLAGYNEQFF. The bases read TGCAGTGCTAGAGAACGACTAGCGGGATACAATGAGCAGTTCTTC.